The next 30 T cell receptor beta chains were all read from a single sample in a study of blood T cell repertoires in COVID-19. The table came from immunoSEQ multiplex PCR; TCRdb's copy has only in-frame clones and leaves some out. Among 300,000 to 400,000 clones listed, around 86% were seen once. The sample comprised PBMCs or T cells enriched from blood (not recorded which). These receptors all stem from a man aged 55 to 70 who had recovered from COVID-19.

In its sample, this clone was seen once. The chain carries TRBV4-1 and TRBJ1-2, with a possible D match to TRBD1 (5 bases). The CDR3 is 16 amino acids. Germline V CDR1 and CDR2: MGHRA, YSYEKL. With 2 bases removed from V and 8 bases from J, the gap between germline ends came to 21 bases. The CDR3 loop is CASSQPTGYGAWGYTF. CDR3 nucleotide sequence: TGCGCCAGCAGCCAACCTACCGGATATGGGGCGTGGGGCTACACCTTC.

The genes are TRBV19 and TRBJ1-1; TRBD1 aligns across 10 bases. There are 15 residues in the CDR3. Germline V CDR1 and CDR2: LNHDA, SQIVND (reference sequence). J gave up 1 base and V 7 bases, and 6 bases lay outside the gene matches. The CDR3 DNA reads TGTGCCAGTATCCCCCGGGACAGGGGGAACACTGAAGCTTTCTTT. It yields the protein CASIPRDRGNTEAFF.

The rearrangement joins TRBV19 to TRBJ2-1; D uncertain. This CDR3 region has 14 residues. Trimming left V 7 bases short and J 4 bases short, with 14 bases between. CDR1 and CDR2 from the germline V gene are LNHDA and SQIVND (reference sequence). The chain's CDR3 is CASTIRSQYNEQFF. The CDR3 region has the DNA TGTGCCAGTACTATCAGATCCCAATACAATGAGCAGTTCTTC.

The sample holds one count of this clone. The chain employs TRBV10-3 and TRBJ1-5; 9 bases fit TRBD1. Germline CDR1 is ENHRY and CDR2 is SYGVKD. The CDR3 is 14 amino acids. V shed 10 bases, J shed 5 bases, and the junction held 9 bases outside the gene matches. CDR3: CATSGTGTDQPQHF. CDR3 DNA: TGTGCCACTTCCGGGACAGGGACCGATCAGCCCCAGCATTTT.

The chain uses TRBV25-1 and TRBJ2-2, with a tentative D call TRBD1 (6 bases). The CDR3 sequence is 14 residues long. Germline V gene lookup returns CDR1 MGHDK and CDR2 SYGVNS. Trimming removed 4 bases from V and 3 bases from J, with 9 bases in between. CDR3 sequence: CASSGHRDTGELFF. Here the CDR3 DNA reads TGTGCCAGCAGTGGCCACAGGGACACCGGGGAGCTGTTTTTT.

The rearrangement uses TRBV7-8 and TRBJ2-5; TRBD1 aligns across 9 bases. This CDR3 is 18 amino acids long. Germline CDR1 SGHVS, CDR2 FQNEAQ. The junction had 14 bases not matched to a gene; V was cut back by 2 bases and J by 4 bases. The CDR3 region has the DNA TGTGCCAGCAGCTTATTCCCAAAACAGGGGGCCGGGAGAGAGACCCAGTACTTC. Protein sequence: CASSLFPKQGAGRETQYF.

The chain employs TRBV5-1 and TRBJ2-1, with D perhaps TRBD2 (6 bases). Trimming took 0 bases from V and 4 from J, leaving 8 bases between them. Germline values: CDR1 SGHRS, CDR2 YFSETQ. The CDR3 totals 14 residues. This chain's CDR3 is CASSLGAGYNEQFF. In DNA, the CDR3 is TGCGCCAGCAGCTTGGGAGCGGGTTACAATGAGCAGTTCTTC.

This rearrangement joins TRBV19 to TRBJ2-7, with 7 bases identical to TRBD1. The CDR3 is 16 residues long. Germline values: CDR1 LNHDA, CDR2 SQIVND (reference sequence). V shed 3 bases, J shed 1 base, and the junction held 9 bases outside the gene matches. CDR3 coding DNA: TGTGCCAGTAGTATCTCAGGGGGATTTGAGTCCTACGAGCAGTACTTC. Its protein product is CASSISGGFESYEQYF.

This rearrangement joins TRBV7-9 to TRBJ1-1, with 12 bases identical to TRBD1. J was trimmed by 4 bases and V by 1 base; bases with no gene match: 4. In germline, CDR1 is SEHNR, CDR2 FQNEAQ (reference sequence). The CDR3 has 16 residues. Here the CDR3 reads CASSLVGQGASTEAFF. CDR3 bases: TGTGCCAGCAGCTTAGTGGGACAGGGGGCGAGCACTGAAGCTTTCTTT.

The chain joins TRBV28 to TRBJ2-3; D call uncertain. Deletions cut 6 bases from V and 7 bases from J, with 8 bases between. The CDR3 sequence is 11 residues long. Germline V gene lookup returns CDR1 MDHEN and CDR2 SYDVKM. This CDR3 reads CASRAEYTQYF. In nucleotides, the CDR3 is TGTGCCAGCAGGGCCGAATATACGCAGTATTTT.

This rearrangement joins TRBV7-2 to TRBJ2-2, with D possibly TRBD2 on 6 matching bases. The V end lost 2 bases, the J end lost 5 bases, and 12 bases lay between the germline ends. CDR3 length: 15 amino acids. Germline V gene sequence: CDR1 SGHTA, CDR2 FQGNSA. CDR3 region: CASSLLAGGTGELFF. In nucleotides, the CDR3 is TGTGCCAGCAGCTTATTGGCCGGAGGGACCGGGGAGCTGTTTTTT.

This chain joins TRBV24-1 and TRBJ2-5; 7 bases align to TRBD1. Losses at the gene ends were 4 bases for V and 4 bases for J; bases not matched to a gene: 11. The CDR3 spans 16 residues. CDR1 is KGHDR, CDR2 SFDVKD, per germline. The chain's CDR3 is CATSDSDRFIGETQYF. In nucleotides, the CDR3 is TGTGCCACCAGTGACTCGGACAGGTTTATCGGAGAGACCCAGTACTTC.

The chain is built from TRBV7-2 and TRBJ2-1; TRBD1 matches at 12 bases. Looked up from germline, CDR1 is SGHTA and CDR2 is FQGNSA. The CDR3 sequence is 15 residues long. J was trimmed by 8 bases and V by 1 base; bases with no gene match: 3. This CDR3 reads CASSLGGTGGHEQFF. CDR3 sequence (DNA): TGTGCCAGCAGCTTAGGCGGGACAGGGGGCCATGAGCAGTTCTTC.

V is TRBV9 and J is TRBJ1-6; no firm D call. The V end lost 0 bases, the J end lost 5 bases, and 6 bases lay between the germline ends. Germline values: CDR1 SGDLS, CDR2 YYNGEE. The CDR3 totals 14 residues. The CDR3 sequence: CASSVDADNSPLHF. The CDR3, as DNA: TGTGCCAGCAGCGTAGATGCGGATAATTCACCCCTCCACTTT.

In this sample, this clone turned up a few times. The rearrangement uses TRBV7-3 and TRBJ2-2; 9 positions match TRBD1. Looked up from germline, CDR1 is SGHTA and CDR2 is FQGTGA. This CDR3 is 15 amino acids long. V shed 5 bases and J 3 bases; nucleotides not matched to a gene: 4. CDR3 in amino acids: CASSPRDRDTGELFF. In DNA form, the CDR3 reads TGTGCCAGCAGCCCCCGGGACAGGGACACCGGGGAGCTGTTTTTT.

The CDR3: CASSHLREGTEAFF. The CDR3 coding sequence is TGTGCCAGCAGCCACCTCAGGGAGGGAACTGAAGCTTTCTTT. V gene TRBV3-1 (or the pseudogene TRBV3-2) combines with J gene TRBJ1-1; TRBD1 might be the D (5 bases). CDR1 LGHDT and CDR2 YNNKEL come from the germline V gene (reference sequence). V lost 3 bases to trimming and J lost 5 bases, with 13 bases between them. CDR3 size: 14 residues.

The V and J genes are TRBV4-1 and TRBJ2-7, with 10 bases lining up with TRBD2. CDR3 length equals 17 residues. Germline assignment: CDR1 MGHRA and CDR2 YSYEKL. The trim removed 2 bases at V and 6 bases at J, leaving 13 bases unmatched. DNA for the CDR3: TGCGCCAGCAGCCAAAAGGATGGGGCTAGCGGGAGCGTCGAGCAGTACTTC. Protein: CASSQKDGASGSVEQYF.

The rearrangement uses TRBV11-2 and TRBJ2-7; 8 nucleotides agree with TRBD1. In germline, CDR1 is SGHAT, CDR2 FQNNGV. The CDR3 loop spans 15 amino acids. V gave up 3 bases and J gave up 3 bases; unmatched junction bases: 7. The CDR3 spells CASSLRWTGNYEQYF. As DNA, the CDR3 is TGTGCCAGCAGCTTGAGATGGACAGGGAACTACGAGCAGTACTTC.

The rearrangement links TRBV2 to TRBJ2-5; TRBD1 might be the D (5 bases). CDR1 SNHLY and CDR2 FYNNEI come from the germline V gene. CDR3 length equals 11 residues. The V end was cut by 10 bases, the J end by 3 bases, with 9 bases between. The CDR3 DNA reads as TGTGCCACACAGGAGAAAGAGACCCAGTACTTC. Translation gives CATQEKETQYF.

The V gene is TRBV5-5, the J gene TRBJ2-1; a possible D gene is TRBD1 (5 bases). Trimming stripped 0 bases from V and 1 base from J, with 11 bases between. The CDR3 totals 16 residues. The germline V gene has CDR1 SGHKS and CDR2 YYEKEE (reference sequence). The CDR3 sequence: CASSLGTGNSYNEQFF. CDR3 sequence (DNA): TGTGCCAGCAGCTTGGGTACAGGTAATTCCTACAATGAGCAGTTCTTC.

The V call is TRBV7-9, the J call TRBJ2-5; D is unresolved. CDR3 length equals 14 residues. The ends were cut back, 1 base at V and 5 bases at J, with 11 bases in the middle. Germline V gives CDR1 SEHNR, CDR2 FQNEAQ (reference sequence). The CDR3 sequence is CASSLGMVGETQYF. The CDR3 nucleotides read TGTGCCAGCAGCTTAGGGATGGTGGGCGAGACCCAGTACTTC. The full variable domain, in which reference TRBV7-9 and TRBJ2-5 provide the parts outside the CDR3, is DTGVSQNPRHKITKRGQNVTFRCDPISEHNRLYWYRQTLGQGPEFLTYFQNEAQLEKSRLLSDRFSAERPKGSFSTLEIQRTEQGDSAMYLCASSLGMVGETQYFGPGTRLLVL.

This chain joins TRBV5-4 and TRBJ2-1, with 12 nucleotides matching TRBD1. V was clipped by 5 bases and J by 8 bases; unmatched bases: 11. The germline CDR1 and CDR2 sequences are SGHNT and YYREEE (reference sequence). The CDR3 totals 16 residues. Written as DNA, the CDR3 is TGTGCCAGCAGGGGATCCGGGACAGGGGGCTGGGATGAGCAGTTCTTC. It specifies CASRGSGTGGWDEQFF. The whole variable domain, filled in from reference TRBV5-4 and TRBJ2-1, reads ETGVTQSPTHLIKTRGQQVTLRCSSQSGHNTVSWYQQALGQGPQFIFQYYREEENGRGNFPPRFSGLQFPNYSSELNVNALELDDSALYLCASRGSGTGGWDEQFFGPGTRLTVL.

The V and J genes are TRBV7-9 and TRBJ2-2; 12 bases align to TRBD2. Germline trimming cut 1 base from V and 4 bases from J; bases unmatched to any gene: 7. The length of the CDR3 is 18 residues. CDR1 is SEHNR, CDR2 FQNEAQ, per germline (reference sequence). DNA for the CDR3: TGTGCCAGCAGCTTAGAAAGACTAGCGGGAGTGAGCACCGGGGAGCTGTTTTTT. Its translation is CASSLERLAGVSTGELFF.

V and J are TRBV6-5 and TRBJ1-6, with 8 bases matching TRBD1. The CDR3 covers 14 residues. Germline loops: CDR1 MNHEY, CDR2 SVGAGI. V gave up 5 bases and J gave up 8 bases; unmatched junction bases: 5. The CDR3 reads CASSRDRKDSPLHF. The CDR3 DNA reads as TGTGCCAGCAGTCGGGACAGGAAAGATTCACCCCTCCACTTT.

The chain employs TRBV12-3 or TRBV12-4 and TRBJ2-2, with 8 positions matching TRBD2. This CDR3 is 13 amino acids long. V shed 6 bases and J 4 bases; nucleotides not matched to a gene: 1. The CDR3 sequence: CASRTSVTGELFF. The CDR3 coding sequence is TGTGCCAGCAGGACTAGCGTCACCGGGGAGCTGTTTTTT.

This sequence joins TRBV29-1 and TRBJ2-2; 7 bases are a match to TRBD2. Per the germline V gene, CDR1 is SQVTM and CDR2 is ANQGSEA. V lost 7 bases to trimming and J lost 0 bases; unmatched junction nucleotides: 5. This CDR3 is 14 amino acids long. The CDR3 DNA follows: TGCAGCGCTCTTCGGGGGGCGAACACCGGGGAGCTGTTTTTT. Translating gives CSALRGANTGELFF.

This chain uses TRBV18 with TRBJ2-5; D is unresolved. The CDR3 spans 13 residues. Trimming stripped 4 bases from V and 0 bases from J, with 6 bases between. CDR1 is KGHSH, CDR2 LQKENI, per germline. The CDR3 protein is CASSQQNQETQYF. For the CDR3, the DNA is TGTGCCAGCTCACAACAGAACCAAGAGACCCAGTACTTC.

The CDR3 DNA reads as TGTGCCATCAGCCCCGCGTCGGGGACAGATACGCAGTATTTT. It yields the protein CAISPASGTDTQYF. The chain carries TRBV10-3 and TRBJ2-3, with D maybe TRBD2 (5 bases). Germline CDR1 ENHRY, CDR2 SYGVKD. Deletions cut 6 bases from V and 3 bases from J, with 13 bases between. The CDR3 extends over 14 amino acids.

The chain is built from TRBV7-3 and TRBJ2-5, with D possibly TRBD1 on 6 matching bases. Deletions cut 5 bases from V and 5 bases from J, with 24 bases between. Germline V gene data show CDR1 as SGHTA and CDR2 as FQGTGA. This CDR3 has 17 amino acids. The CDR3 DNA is TGTGCCAGCAGCATAGGTCAGGGGTCTGGTAACAAGGAGACCCAGTACTTC. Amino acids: CASSIGQGSGNKETQYF.

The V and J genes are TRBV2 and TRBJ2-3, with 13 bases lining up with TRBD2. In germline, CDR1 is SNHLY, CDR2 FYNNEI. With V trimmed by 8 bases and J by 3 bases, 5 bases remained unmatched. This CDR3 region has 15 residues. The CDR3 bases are TGTGCCAGCTATGGACTAGCGGGAGTGACAGATACGCAGTATTTT. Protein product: CASYGLAGVTDTQYF.